This TCR beta chain emerged from a study of blood T cell repertoires in COVID-19. For the study at large: Material from acute and convalescent COVID-19 was sourced from the United States, Italy and Spain. PBMCs, B-cell-depleted T cells, or T cells provided the cDNA or gDNA that made up the material.

Trimming removed 5 bases from V and 0 bases from J, with 14 bases in between. Germline loops: CDR1 MNHEY, CDR2 SVGEGT. The CDR3 has 16 amino acids. Source study methods: From reference gene primer amplification, estimates of nucleated cell counts were derived. The data were produced by immunoSEQ multiplex PCR, yet TCRdb's version contains in-frame clones alone and is incomplete. V, J and clone size are those of that table, while D and trimming were read from the DNA. Among about 250,000 clones listed, about 88% were seen once. The specimen sequenced was peripheral blood. The V call is TRBV6-2 or TRBV6-3, the J call TRBJ2-1; D gene unclear. The source of this sequence is a woman aged 40 to 50 who had recovered from COVID-19. In nucleotides, the CDR3 is TGTGCCAGCAGTACCCGACAAGCCAGCTCCTACAATGAGCAGTTCTTC. It codes for CASSTRQASSYNEQFF.